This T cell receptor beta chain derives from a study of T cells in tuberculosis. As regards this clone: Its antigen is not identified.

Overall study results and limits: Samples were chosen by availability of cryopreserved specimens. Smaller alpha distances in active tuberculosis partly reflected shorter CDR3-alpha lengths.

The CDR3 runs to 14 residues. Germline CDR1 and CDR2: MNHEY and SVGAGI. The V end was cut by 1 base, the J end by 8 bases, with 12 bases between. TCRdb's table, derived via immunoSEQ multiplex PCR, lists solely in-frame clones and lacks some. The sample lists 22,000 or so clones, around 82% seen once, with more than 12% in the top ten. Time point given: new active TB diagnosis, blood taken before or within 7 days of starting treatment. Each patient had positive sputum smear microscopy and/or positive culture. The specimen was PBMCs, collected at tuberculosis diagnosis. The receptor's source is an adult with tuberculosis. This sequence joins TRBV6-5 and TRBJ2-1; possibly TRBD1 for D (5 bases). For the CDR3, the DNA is TGTGCCAGCAGTTACTACGGAGCCAGGGATGAGCAGTTCTTC. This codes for CASSYYGARDEQFF.